This TCR beta chain was documented in a study of blood T cell repertoires in COVID-19. Germline V gene sequence: CDR1 SGHNT, CDR2 YYREEE (reference sequence). V shed 1 base, J shed 3 bases, and the junction held 7 bases outside the gene matches. The CDR3 is 15 amino acids. Clones were sequenced by immunoSEQ multiplex PCR, and TCRdb holds only the in-frame ones, with some missing. The table has about 220,000 clones, 70% to 90% seen once. This receptor was obtained from a woman aged 45-65 years with acute COVID-19. The chain couples TRBV5-4 to TRBJ2-7; TRBD1 aligns across 7 bases. Sample: PBMCs or T cells enriched from blood (not recorded which). CDR3 sequence reads: CASSLRGTGDYEQYF. The CDR3 DNA sequence: TGTGCCAGCAGCTTGCGGGGTACAGGGGACTACGAGCAGTACTTC.